The sequence of this T cell receptor (beta chain) was determined in a study of T-cell memory formation after mild COVID-19. Germline loops: CDR1 SEHNR, CDR2 FQNEAQ (reference sequence). This CDR3 is 16 amino acids long. The V end was cut by 0 bases, the J end by 7 bases, with 19 bases between. TCRdb analysed the 5' RACE reads with MiXCR anew, one entry per CDR3 protein. This table has hundreds of thousands of distinct CDR3 sequences, more than 20% appearing once. The chain links TRBV7-9 to TRBJ2-7; D assignment may be TRBD1 or TRBD2 (5 bases each). Sequenced input: PBMCs or a T cell subset sorted from them (not recorded which). The sequence was obtained from an adult woman who had mild COVID-19 (a few samples of this study predate the infection). Cell type and time point are not known. The CDR3 DNA sequence: TGTGCCAGCAGCTTAGCGCTGGGGGTTTCTGCTTTAGAGCAGTACTTC. Its protein is CASSLALGVSALEQYF.